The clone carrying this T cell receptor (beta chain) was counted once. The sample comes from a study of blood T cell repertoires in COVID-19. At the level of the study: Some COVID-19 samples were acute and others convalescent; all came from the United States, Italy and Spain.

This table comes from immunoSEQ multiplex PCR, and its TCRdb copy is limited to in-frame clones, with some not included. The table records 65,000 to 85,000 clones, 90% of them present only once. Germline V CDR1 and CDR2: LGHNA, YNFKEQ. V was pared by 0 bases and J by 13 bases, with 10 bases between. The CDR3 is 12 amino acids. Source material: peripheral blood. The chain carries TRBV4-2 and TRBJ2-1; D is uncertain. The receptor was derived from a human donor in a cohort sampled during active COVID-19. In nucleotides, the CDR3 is TGTGCCAGCAGCCAAGAAGTGGCACCCCAGTTCTTC. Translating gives CASSQEVAPQFF.